The TCR beta chain under discussion was sequenced for a study of regulatory T cells in long-lasting Graves disease. Study-wide results and limits: The study found TRBV28, TRBJ1-2 and TRBJ2-5 favored in persistent disease. Newly diagnosed Graves' patients had higher TCR diversity than persistent ones. The number of shared public clonotypes was higher in persistent patients (about 3,000) than new patients (966).

Researchers made TCR beta libraries by using iRepertoire HTBI primers and running Arm-PCR on CDR3 regions. Original handling: Taken together, the samples had 50 to 70 TRBV and 13 to 15 TRBJ segments identified. TCRdb fed the multiplex PCR reads into MiXCR, producing one record per CDR3 protein. TCRdb, not the original authors, processed these V and J calls. Of 400,000 to 500,000 distinct CDR3 sequences listed, less than 25% were seen once; the top ten hold over 7.5%. J gave up 4 bases and V 0 bases, and 3 bases lay outside the gene matches. The CDR3 loop spans 14 amino acids. Germline V lookup: CDR1 SGHRS, CDR2 YFSETQ. This clonotype was seen a handful of times. Its cognate antigen is unknown. Stated time point: persistent/refractory GD, antithyroid drugs over 5 years with positive TRAb. Extracted PBMC RNA gave rise to the TCR library.

This clonotype originated in a female donor with Graves disease. The starting material was peripheral blood mononuclear cells (PBMCs), obtained when the disease was refractory, from a patient treated with antithyroid drugs. V and J are TRBV5-1 and TRBJ1-2; 7 nucleotides line up with TRBD1. The CDR3 protein is CASSLEGAGYGYTF. As DNA, the CDR3 is TGCGCCAGCAGCTTGGAGGGGGCGGGCTATGGCTACACCTTC.